These 6 T cell receptor beta chains came from one sample sequenced in a study of CD8 T cells in Susac syndrome. When the RNA was reverse transcribed, random hexamers were used with an input of roughly 0.45 to 1 ug. MiXCR, applied by TCRdb to the immunoSEQ multiplex PCR reads, yields one record per CDR3 protein. Counted here are 200,000 to 250,000 distinct CDR3 sequences, approximately 95% occurring once; the ten biggest clones make up 0.075% to 0.095%. Sequenced material: CD4+ T cells from PBMCs. The receptors here all came from a human donor with multiple sclerosis.

The chain is built from TRBV6-5 and TRBJ2-7, with D tentatively TRBD1 (6 bases). V lost 3 bases and J lost 5, with 17 bases in between. The CDR3 consists of 15 residues. From germline, CDR1 is MNHEY and CDR2 SVGAGI. CDR3 nucleotide sequence: TGTGCCAGCAGTTATTCGGGACATATACCTAACGAGCAGTACTTC. It specifies CASSYSGHIPNEQYF.

The chain links TRBV3-1 to TRBJ2-1; D not certain. This CDR3 region has 15 residues. Deletions cut 1 base from V and 6 bases from J, with 13 bases between. Germline assignment: CDR1 LGHDT and CDR2 YNNKEL (reference sequence). The CDR3 protein is CASSQGIGSSNEQFF. DNA for the CDR3: TGTGCCAGCAGCCAAGGAATTGGGTCGAGCAATGAGCAGTTCTTC.

This CDR3 is CSARPTAVLNQPQHF. The CDR3 nucleotides are TGCAGTGCTAGGCCGACCGCGGTTTTGAATCAGCCCCAGCATTTT. V usage is TRBV20-1 and J usage is TRBJ1-5; no definite D call. The length of the CDR3 is 15 residues. Germline CDR1 reads DFQATT; CDR2 reads SNEGSKA (reference sequence). Deletions cut 3 bases from V and 4 bases from J, with 16 bases between.

The V call is TRBV15, the J call TRBJ1-2, with 8 bases aligning to TRBD1. The CDR3 covers 13 residues. Germline CDR1 reads LNHNV; CDR2 reads YYDKDF (reference sequence). V lost 7 bases and J lost 8; bases outside the gene matches: 9. In DNA form, the CDR3 reads TGTGCCACCACCAAGGACAGGGAGGTCGGCTACACCTTC. It translates to CATTKDREVGYTF.

V and J are TRBV9 and TRBJ2-7; 9 nucleotides match TRBD1. The CDR3 is 15 residues long. Germline V CDR1 and CDR2: SGDLS, YYNGEE. V gave up 0 bases and J gave up 5 bases; unmatched junction bases: 6. The CDR3 nucleotides read TGTGCCAGCAGCGTAGAGGGACAGGGACAGAACGAGCAGTACTTC. Translating it yields CASSVEGQGQNEQYF.

This rearrangement joins TRBV12-3 or TRBV12-4 to TRBJ2-5; TRBD1 matches at 7 bases. V gave up 8 bases and J gave up 1 base; unmatched junction bases: 1. There are 12 residues in the CDR3. The CDR3 nucleotides read TGTGCCAGCCGACAGGGCCAAGAGACCCAGTACTTC. Translated, it gives CASRQGQETQYF.